These 23 T cell receptor beta chains came from one sample sequenced in a study of blood T cells in healthy people across ages. Then a second PCR, running about 6 to 11 cycles, was carried out with a sample-barcoded 5' primer and a J-beta primer mix. From the 5' RACE reads, TCRdb called clonotypes with MiXCR, one entry per CDR3 protein. Of some 1,800,000 distinct CDR3 sequences listed, 35% to 50% are singletons. The sequenced sample consisted of blood. The receptor set was obtained from a human donor in good health.

The V call is TRBV10-3, the J call TRBJ2-7, with 8 bases matching TRBD2. This CDR3 region has 16 residues. Per germline, CDR1 ENHRY and CDR2 SYGVKD. With V trimmed by 5 bases and J by 1 base, 10 bases remained unmatched. The CDR3 region has the DNA TGTGCCATCAGTAGACGGCGGGGGGAGGTTTCCTACGAGCAGTACTTC. Protein: CAISRRRGEVSYEQYF.

The CDR3 here is CSATLGAFRGYTF. For the CDR3, the DNA is TGCAGTGCCACCTTGGGGGCCTTCCGTGGCTACACCTTC. The J gene is TRBJ1-2, the V gene TRBV20-1, with a possible D match to TRBD1 (6 bases). The CDR3 runs to 13 residues. The germline gives CDR1 DFQATT, CDR2 SNEGSKA (reference sequence). V lost 6 bases to trimming and J lost 7 bases, with 18 bases between them.

The V call is TRBV7-9, the J call TRBJ2-4; D is possibly TRBD2 (7 bases). The J call may be incorrect, as the DNA end agrees better with TRBJ2-7. The CDR3 is made up of 13 amino acids. Germline assignment: CDR1 SEHNR and CDR2 FQNEAQ (reference sequence). Here the CDR3 DNA reads TGTGCCAGCGGGGGGGCCCCGGGGAACGAGCAGTACTTC. Residues: CASGGAPGNEQYF.

This clonotype was seen a few times. J is TRBJ2-1 and V is TRBV11-2; the match to TRBD2 covers 7 bases. CDR1 is SGHAT and CDR2 is FQNNGV in the germline V gene. This CDR3 contains 17 residues. After removal of 2 bases from V and 9 bases from J, the junction contained 16 bases not matched to a gene. The CDR3 nucleotides are TGTGCCAGCAGCTTACACCCTTGGAGCGTCGGCGGGGGTGAGCAGTTCTTC. It yields the protein CASSLHPWSVGGGEQFF.

This chain links TRBV6-4 with TRBJ1-2; 7 bases map to TRBD1. The CDR3 consists of 17 residues. Germline assignment: CDR1 MRHNA and CDR2 SNTAGT. The trim removed 4 bases at V and 4 bases at J, leaving 15 bases unmatched. The DNA for the CDR3 is TGTGCCAGCAGTGCGCCTATGGGACAGTCGAGGGGCTATGGCTACACCTTC. Its protein is CASSAPMGQSRGYGYTF.

The table lists this clonotype with many counts. CDR3 protein: CSVVERQGDNEQFF. The CDR3 region has the DNA TGCAGCGTTGTCGAAAGACAGGGGGACAATGAGCAGTTCTTC. The rearrangement uses TRBV29-1 and TRBJ2-1, with TRBD1 identical over 9 bases. This CDR3 is 14 amino acids long. CDR1 is SQVTM, CDR2 ANQGSEA, per germline. Germline trimming cut 4 bases from V and 5 bases from J; bases unmatched to any gene: 6.

The chain employs TRBV7-9 and TRBJ2-7; 8 bases match TRBD1. The V gene end was trimmed by 5 bases and the J gene end by 2 bases; junction bases not matched to a gene: 14. The length of the CDR3 is 17 residues. From germline, CDR1 is SEHNR and CDR2 FQNEAQ (reference sequence). CDR3 in amino acids: CASSPSTRTGRAYEQYF. The DNA of the CDR3 is TGTGCCAGCAGCCCCAGTACTCGGACAGGGCGGGCCTACGAGCAGTACTTC.

This clonotype has just a few counts. The chain combines TRBV7-2 with TRBJ2-1, with D tentatively TRBD2 (6 bases). The germline V gene encodes CDR1 SGHTA and CDR2 FQGNSA. The CDR3 is 14 amino acids. The germline V and J ends were trimmed by 5 bases and 6 bases, with 14 bases remaining between them. CDR3 sequence (DNA): TGTGCCAGCAGCCCCGGGGCTAGCGCCAATGAGCAGTTCTTC. It codes for CASSPGASANEQFF.

This clonotype was observed a handful of times. V and J are TRBV12-3 or TRBV12-4 and TRBJ2-4; no definite D call. V shed 8 bases and J shed 0 bases, with 14 bases lying between them. CDR3 length: 15 amino acids. CDR3: CASARAPGAKNIQYF. CDR3 nucleotide sequence: TGTGCCAGCGCTCGGGCTCCCGGAGCCAAAAACATTCAGTACTTC.

This clonotype was counted only a few times. The rearrangement links TRBV5-1 to TRBJ2-1; D may correspond to TRBD1 or TRBD2 (5 bases each). The length of the CDR3 is 16 residues. Deletions cut 1 base from V and 5 bases from J, with 16 bases between. Per the germline V gene, CDR1 is SGHRS and CDR2 is YFSETQ. The CDR3 DNA reads TGCGCCAGCAGCTTGACCGGTTGGGGGAAGAACAATGAGCAGTTCTTC. It translates to CASSLTGWGKNNEQFF.

The chain recombines TRBV10-3 with TRBJ1-1, with 7 positions matching TRBD1. Germline CDR1 is ENHRY and CDR2 is SYGVKD. This CDR3 spans 14 amino acids. J was trimmed by 1 base and V by 2 bases; bases with no gene match: 1. The CDR3, as DNA: TGTGCCATCAGTGAGGACAGGGCGAACACTGAAGCTTTCTTT. Translation gives CAISEDRANTEAFF.

This chain uses TRBV7-3 with TRBJ2-1, with TRBD1 identical over 9 bases. Germline V gene lookup returns CDR1 SGHTA and CDR2 FQGTGA. The CDR3 runs 14 residues. After removal of 4 bases from V and 13 bases from J, the junction contained 11 bases not matched to a gene. Here the CDR3 reads CASSSGQGLPVQFF. For the CDR3, the DNA is TGTGCCAGCAGCTCCGGACAGGGGCTTCCTGTTCAGTTCTTC.

The rearrangement joins TRBV12-3 or TRBV12-4 to TRBJ1-5; 7 bases agree with TRBD1. This CDR3 is 14 amino acids long. After removal of 6 bases from V and 3 bases from J, the junction contained 5 bases not matched to a gene. The CDR3 nucleotides are TGTGCCAGCAGCGGGACAGCCCTCAATCAGCCCCAGCATTTT. This encodes CASSGTALNQPQHF.

The sample holds a few counts of this clonotype. The V gene is TRBV9, the J gene TRBJ2-3, with D possibly TRBD1 on 5 matching bases. The CDR3 consists of 16 residues. The V end was cut by 4 bases, the J end by 1 base, with 16 bases between. Germline V gene lookup returns CDR1 SGDLS and CDR2 YYNGEE. CDR3 in DNA: TGTGCCAGCAGCTCCCGAGGAGACAGTCGCACAGATACGCAGTATTTT. Translating it yields CASSSRGDSRTDTQYF.

The chain combines TRBV20-1 with TRBJ2-5; D uncertain. Germline V lookup: CDR1 DFQATT, CDR2 SNEGSKA (reference sequence). V was trimmed by 6 bases and J by 2 bases, leaving 13 bases between them. The CDR3 consists of 13 residues. The CDR3 sequence: CSASDLSQETQYF. The DNA for the CDR3 is TGCAGTGCCTCCGACTTAAGTCAAGAGACCCAGTACTTC.

The sample holds a few counts of this clonotype. Relative to the germline gene, one junction end is altered; a read error may explain this. The chain employs TRBV5-1 and TRBJ2-1; 10 bases are shared with TRBD1. The CDR3 extends over 16 amino acids. From germline, CDR1 is SGHRS and CDR2 YFSETQ. The CDR3 bases are TGCGCCAGCAGCTTGTTTGTGACAGGGGGCTACCATGAGCAGTTCTTC. Residues: CASSLFVTGGYHEQFF.

The table lists this clonotype with a few counts. The chain carries TRBV27 and TRBJ1-1, with D possibly TRBD1 on 5 matching bases. The CDR3 is made up of 15 amino acids. Per germline, CDR1 MNHEY and CDR2 SMNVEV (reference sequence). Trimming removed 3 bases at V and 2 bases at J, with 13 bases between. CDR3 loop: CASSFSVGANTEAFF. The DNA of the CDR3 is TGTGCCAGCAGTTTTTCCGTCGGGGCCAACACTGAAGCTTTCTTT.

With regard to this clonotype: A much larger clone differs from this one at a single base, so this may be a read error. The chain carries TRBV7-3 and TRBJ2-1; 7 nucleotides match TRBD2. CDR3 length: 15 residues. From germline, CDR1 is SGHTA and CDR2 FQGTGA. The CDR3 sequence is CACSPGGLEHDEQFF. The CDR3 DNA is TGTGCCTGCAGCCCCGGCGGACTAGAGCACGATGAGCAGTTCTTC.

V and J are TRBV2 and TRBJ2-7; either TRBD1 or TRBD2 may supply D (5 bases each). The ends were cut back, 6 bases at V and 2 bases at J, with 17 bases in the middle. CDR1 and CDR2 from the germline V gene are SNHLY and FYNNEI. The CDR3 sequence is 15 residues long. CDR3 loop: CASSEGWVPTYEQYF. For the CDR3, the DNA is TGTGCCAGCAGCGAGGGGTGGGTCCCAACCTACGAGCAGTACTTC.

This clonotype was counted once. The chain recombines TRBV20-1 with TRBJ2-3; D uncertain. Germline V gene lookup returns CDR1 DFQATT and CDR2 SNEGSKA (reference sequence). This CDR3 has 13 residues. The V gene lost 1 base and the J gene lost 1 base, with 6 bases spanning the gap. Written as DNA, the CDR3 is TGCAGTGCTAGAGCAGCCGGCACAGATACGCAGTATTTT. Encoded protein: CSARAAGTDTQYF.

The V call is TRBV5-1, the J call TRBJ1-2; D not certain. The germline gives CDR1 SGHRS, CDR2 YFSETQ. The CDR3 contains 14 residues. The V end lost 2 bases, the J end lost 5 bases, and 13 bases lay between the germline ends. The DNA of the CDR3 is TGCGCCAGCAGCTTTGATTCAAACCCGTATGGCTACACCTTC. Amino acids: CASSFDSNPYGYTF.

The chain uses TRBV29-1 and TRBJ1-5; D not resolved. CDR3 length equals 14 residues. Per germline, CDR1 SQVTM and CDR2 ANQGSEA. Trimming took off 7 bases at V and 3 bases at J, with 16 bases between the two ends. CDR3 nucleotide sequence: TGCAGCGCCACCCCGGGAGGTGTCAATCAGCCCCAGCATTTT. The encoded protein is CSATPGGVNQPQHF. Full variable domain (rest looked up from reference TRBV29-1 and TRBJ1-5): SAVISQKPSRDICQRGTSLTIQCQVDSQVTMMFWYRQQPGQSLTLIATANQGSEATYESGFVIDKFPISRPNLTFSTLTVSNMSPEDSSIYLCSATPGGVNQPQHFGDGTRLSIL.

For the CDR3, the DNA is TGCGCCAGCAGCCAAGCCGGACAGGGTGCTACCTATAGCAATCAGCCCCAGCATTTT. Protein product: CASSQAGQGATYSNQPQHF. The rearrangement joins TRBV4-1 to TRBJ1-5, with 8 positions matching TRBD1. The germline V gene encodes CDR1 MGHRA and CDR2 YSYEKL. The CDR3 contains 19 residues. Trimming cost V 1 base and J 0 bases; bases outside gene matches: 11.